Reported below is one T cell receptor (beta chain). What it binds is unknown. The CDR3 covers 16 residues. Germline loops: CDR1 SGDLS, CDR2 YYNGEE. The germline V and J ends were trimmed by 0 bases and 4 bases, with 14 bases remaining between them. These data come from a study of cytomegalovirus exposure and HLA in healthy donors. Study results and caveats: The number of N-insertions in an Asian-associated ancestry cluster was reportedly below the 666-donor mean in a later analysis. High sensitivity and specificity were reportedly achieved when the classifier diagnosed cytomegalovirus status.

The PCR employed 60 Vbeta primers together with 13 Jbeta primers. Here immunoSEQ multiplex PCR was the method, and the copy in TCRdb shows in-frame clones only, minus some. The table lists roughly 200,000 clones, approximately 82% of them singletons. The sequenced sample was PBMCs. The gene calls are TRBV9 and TRBJ2-1; D remains unclear. The TCR originated in a man between 18 and 29 years old in good health and CMV-seronegative. DNA of the CDR3: TGTGCCAGCAGCGTAGCGAGGTCGATCGATTACAATGAGCAGTTCTTC. Translating gives CASSVARSIDYNEQFF.